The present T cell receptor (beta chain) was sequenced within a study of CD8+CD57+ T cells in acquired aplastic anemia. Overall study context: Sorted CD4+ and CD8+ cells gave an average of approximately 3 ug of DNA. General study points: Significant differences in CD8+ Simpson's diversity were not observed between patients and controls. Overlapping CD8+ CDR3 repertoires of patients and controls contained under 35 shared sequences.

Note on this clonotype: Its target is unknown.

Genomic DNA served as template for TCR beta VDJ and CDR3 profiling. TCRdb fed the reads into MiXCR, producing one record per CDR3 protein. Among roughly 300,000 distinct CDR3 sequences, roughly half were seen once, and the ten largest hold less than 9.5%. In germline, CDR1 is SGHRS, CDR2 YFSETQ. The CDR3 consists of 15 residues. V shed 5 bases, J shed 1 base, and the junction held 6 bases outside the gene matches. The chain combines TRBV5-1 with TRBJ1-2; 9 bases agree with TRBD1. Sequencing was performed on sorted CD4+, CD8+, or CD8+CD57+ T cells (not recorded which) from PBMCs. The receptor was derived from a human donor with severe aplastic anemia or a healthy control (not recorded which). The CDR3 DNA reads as TGCGCCAGCAGGAGACAGGGGGGCAATAACTATGGCTACACCTTC. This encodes CASRRQGGNNYGYTF.